One and the same sample provided the 23 T cell receptor beta chains below, sequenced in a study of T cell responses to AZD1222 COVID-19 vaccine. This table comes from immunoSEQ multiplex PCR, and its TCRdb copy is limited to in-frame clones, with some not included. Among 73,000 or so clones listed, roughly 82% were seen once. Sequenced here: peripheral blood, sampled on day 0 of AZD1222 vaccination. Receptor source: an adult in good health.

The rearrangement joins TRBV19 to TRBJ1-5; 9 bases agree with TRBD1. Trimming took 7 bases from V and 6 from J; bases not matched to a gene: 10. This CDR3 is 15 amino acids long. CDR1 and CDR2 (germline): LNHDA, SQIVND (reference sequence). CDR3 in amino acids: CASMSDRGFGQPQHF. The CDR3 DNA reads TGTGCCAGTATGTCGGACAGGGGTTTTGGTCAGCCCCAGCATTTT.

This chain connects TRBV6-5 to TRBJ1-2, with D unresolved. Germline CDR1 is MNHEY and CDR2 is SVGAGI. V lost 6 bases and J 4 bases, leaving 15 bases between the germline ends. The CDR3 consists of 14 residues. The CDR3 DNA reads as TGTGCCAGCAGCCCGAGTCCGGCCTTCTATGGCTACACCTTC. Protein product: CASSPSPAFYGYTF.

V gene TRBV7-6 combines with J gene TRBJ2-7; TRBD1 or TRBD2 may be the D gene (5 bases each). The V and J ends lost 3 bases and 3 bases respectively, with 15 bases between them. The CDR3 spans 15 residues. Germline CDR1 SGHVS, CDR2 FNYEAQ. CDR3 sequence: CASSLATGPLYEQYF. For the CDR3, the DNA is TGTGCCAGCAGCTTGGCGACGGGGCCACTCTACGAGCAGTACTTC.

The V call is TRBV7-2, the J call TRBJ2-1; 14 bases match TRBD2. The CDR3 is made up of 17 amino acids. Trimming removed 4 bases from V and 8 bases from J; junction bases left unmatched: 10. Per the germline V gene, CDR1 is SGHTA and CDR2 is FQGNSA. DNA of the CDR3: TGTGCCAGCAGCTACAGACTAGCGGGGGGGCACAGGGATGAGCAGTTCTTC. This sequence encodes CASSYRLAGGHRDEQFF.

CDR3 amino acids: CASSPPEASLNTEAFF. CDR3 sequence (DNA): TGTGCCAGCTCACCACCAGAAGCCAGTCTGAACACTGAAGCTTTCTTT. The chain is built from TRBV18 and TRBJ1-1; unclear D gene. The CDR3 has 16 residues. Germline-derived CDR1 and CDR2 are KGHSH and LQKENI. With 0 bases removed from V and 0 bases from J, the gap between germline ends came to 11 bases.

The chain uses TRBV3-1 (or the pseudogene TRBV3-2) and TRBJ1-2, with 8 positions matching TRBD1. There are 15 residues in the CDR3. With 2 bases clipped from V and 6 bases from J, the junction kept 8 bases outside the gene matches. Germline-derived CDR1 and CDR2 are LGHDT and YNNKEL (reference sequence). The CDR3 DNA follows: TGTGCCAGCAGCCAATTTGACAGGGGCAAAAATGGCTACACCTTC. Its protein is CASSQFDRGKNGYTF.

This chain joins TRBV19 and TRBJ2-1; 10 nucleotides align to TRBD1. Losses at the gene ends were 6 bases for V and 8 bases for J; bases not matched to a gene: 10. The CDR3 consists of 15 residues. Germline V CDR1 and CDR2: LNHDA, SQIVND (reference sequence). CDR3 sequence reads: CASSPDRGRGYEQFF. The CDR3, as DNA: TGTGCCAGTAGCCCCGACAGGGGGCGCGGATATGAGCAGTTCTTC.

V is TRBV11-3 and J is TRBJ2-7; 12 bases align to TRBD2. The CDR3 length is 15 residues. The germline V gene has CDR1 SGHNT and CDR2 YENEEA. The J segment lost 3 bases and the V segment lost 2 bases, leaving 2 bases of the junction unmatched. CDR3 amino acids: CASSLLAGGNYEQYF. The CDR3 DNA reads TGTGCCAGCAGCTTACTAGCGGGGGGGAACTACGAGCAGTACTTC.

The chain employs TRBV19 and TRBJ2-7, with 7 bases identical to TRBD1. V shed 6 bases, J shed 3 bases, and the junction held 11 bases outside the gene matches. The CDR3 extends over 15 amino acids. Germline CDR1 and CDR2: LNHDA and SQIVND (reference sequence). CDR3 protein: CASRGDGTVGYEQYF. DNA of the CDR3: TGTGCCAGTAGAGGGGACGGGACAGTGGGCTACGAGCAGTACTTC.

The chain employs TRBV6-5 and TRBJ1-1, with a weak D call TRBD1 (5 bases). This CDR3 is 13 amino acids long. The ends were cut back, 7 bases at V and 4 bases at J, with 13 bases in the middle. CDR1 and CDR2 (germline): MNHEY, SVGAGI. The DNA of the CDR3 is TGTGCCAGCAATCGTGGGGGTGGCACTGAAGCTTTCTTT. It codes for CASNRGGGTEAFF.

The rearrangement links TRBV5-4 to TRBJ2-2; possibly TRBD1 for D (6 bases). CDR3 length: 14 residues. V lost 4 bases and J 1 base, leaving 8 bases between the germline ends. CDR1 is SGHNT, CDR2 YYREEE, per germline (reference sequence). The CDR3 DNA reads as TGTGCCAGCAGCCGGGACAAGAACACCGGGGAGCTGTTTTTT. Amino acids: CASSRDKNTGELFF.

The V and J genes are TRBV27 and TRBJ2-7; weak D call: TRBD2 (5 bases). The CDR3 totals 14 residues. The V and J ends lost 3 bases and 0 bases respectively, with 9 bases between them. CDR1 is MNHEY and CDR2 is SMNVEV in the germline V gene (reference sequence). As DNA, the CDR3 is TGTGCCAGCAGTTTTTCGGGATCCTCCTACGAGCAGTACTTC. It encodes CASSFSGSSYEQYF.

This clone was counted only a few times. This chain uses TRBV28 with TRBJ1-5; 7 bases are a match to TRBD1. The CDR3 runs 18 residues. Germline lookup yields CDR1 MDHEN and CDR2 SYDVKM. J was trimmed by 2 bases and V by 6 bases; bases with no gene match: 16. CDR3 in amino acids: CASRATEGAAWGNQPQHF. The CDR3 DNA sequence: TGTGCCAGCAGGGCGACAGAGGGGGCGGCTTGGGGCAATCAGCCCCAGCATTTT.

The V gene is TRBV5-1, the J gene TRBJ1-4, with TRBD1 as a possible D gene (5 bases). Germline CDR1 reads SGHRS; CDR2 reads YFSETQ. The CDR3 runs to 15 residues. V lost 0 bases and J lost 2, with 8 bases in between. The CDR3 DNA reads TGCGCCAGCAGCTTGGACGGACATACTAATGAAAAACTGTTTTTT. Residues: CASSLDGHTNEKLFF.

This clone was detected a few times. This chain connects TRBV11-2 to TRBJ2-7; D is unresolved. The ends were cut back, 1 base at V and 3 bases at J, with 7 bases in the middle. The CDR3 consists of 13 residues. Germline CDR1 is SGHAT and CDR2 is FQNNGV. The DNA for the CDR3 is TGTGCCAGCAGCTTAGTCGGTGGCTACGAGCAGTACTTC. It is translated as CASSLVGGYEQYF.

This clone was counted between two and nine times. The V and J genes are TRBV7-9 and TRBJ1-5, with D tentatively TRBD1 (6 bases). The V gene's germline CDR1 is SEHNR and CDR2 FQNEAQ (reference sequence). V was cut by 1 base and J by 5 bases, with 21 bases left in between. CDR3 size: 18 residues. The DNA for the CDR3 is TGTGCCAGCAGCTTAGGCCCGATGGGGGGGGGCTCGGATCAGCCCCAGCATTTT. Protein product: CASSLGPMGGGSDQPQHF.

CDR3 DNA sequence: TGTGCCAGCAGCTTGGTTTCAATCGCTCTCGGGTCCAACGTCCTGACTTTC. Translated, it gives CASSLVSIALGSNVLTF. This chain connects TRBV5-6 to TRBJ2-6; the D is unclear. This CDR3 contains 17 residues. Germline CDR1 SGHDT, CDR2 YYEEEE. The V end was cut by 0 bases, the J end by 8 bases, with 18 bases between.

This chain links TRBV4-1 with TRBJ1-1; TRBD1 matches 7 bases. The CDR3 spans 15 residues. CDR1 is MGHRA, CDR2 YSYEKL, per germline. Trimming removed 2 bases from V and 1 base from J; junction bases left unmatched: 4. The CDR3: CASSQTGQSNTEAFF. The CDR3 nucleotides are TGCGCCAGCAGCCAAACGGGACAGTCGAACACTGAAGCTTTCTTT.

J is TRBJ2-7 and V is TRBV5-1; D gene uncertain. This CDR3 comprises 15 residues. V was clipped by 4 bases and J by 0 bases, with 14 bases between them. The V gene's germline CDR1 is SGHRS and CDR2 YFSETQ. The CDR3 coding sequence is TGCGCCAGCAGCCCGGATGGGTCCAGCTCCTACGAGCAGTACTTC. Its protein is CASSPDGSSSYEQYF.

The V and J genes are TRBV5-5 and TRBJ2-7; D is perhaps TRBD1 (5 bases). Germline V lookup: CDR1 SGHKS, CDR2 YYEKEE (reference sequence). V gave up 3 bases and J gave up 0 bases, with 10 bases separating them. CDR3 length equals 14 residues. The CDR3 protein is CASSSTASSYEQYF. CDR3 DNA: TGTGCCAGCAGCTCGACAGCTAGCTCCTACGAGCAGTACTTC. Full variable domain (rest looked up from reference TRBV5-5 and TRBJ2-7): DAGVTQSPTHLIKTRGQQVTLRCSPISGHKSVSWYQQVLGQGPQFIFQYYEKEERGRGNFPDRFSARQFPNYSSELNVNALLLGDSALYLCASSSTASSYEQYFGPGTRLTVT.

This chain links TRBV10-3 with TRBJ2-1; the match to TRBD1 covers 7 bases. The V segment lost 6 bases and the J segment 10 bases; nucleotides outside the gene matches: 12. The CDR3 has 14 residues. Looked up from germline, CDR1 is ENHRY and CDR2 is SYGVKD. The CDR3 loop is CAISFKGGEGEQFF. The CDR3 DNA follows: TGTGCCATCAGCTTTAAAGGGGGCGAGGGGGAGCAGTTCTTC.

V usage is TRBV7-2 and J usage is TRBJ2-5, with D tentatively TRBD1 (5 bases). V gave up 4 bases and J gave up 4 bases, with 13 bases separating them. CDR1 and CDR2 from the germline V gene are SGHTA and FQGNSA. The CDR3 loop spans 14 amino acids. DNA for the CDR3: TGTGCCAGCAGCTCGCGGACATTCCCAGAGACCCAGTACTTC. Its protein product is CASSSRTFPETQYF.

This chain joins TRBV3-1 (or the pseudogene TRBV3-2) and TRBJ2-7; TRBD1 aligns across 7 bases. The junction had 3 bases not matched to a gene; V was cut back by 1 base and J by 3 bases. The CDR3 runs to 14 residues. Germline CDR1 and CDR2: LGHDT and YNNKEL (reference sequence). The CDR3 protein is CASSQGQGIYEQYF. CDR3 nucleotides: TGTGCCAGCAGCCAAGGACAGGGAATCTACGAGCAGTACTTC.